This T cell receptor beta chain was recovered during a study of T cells in localized non-small cell lung cancer. Data came from immunoSEQ multiplex PCR; TCRdb stores just in-frame clones and leaves some out. The repertoire includes roughly 38,000 clones, 86% of them detected once, and around 5.8% sits in the top ten. This clone was counted a single time. The ends lost 5 bases at V and 2 bases at J; junction bases unmatched: 6. The germline V gene encodes CDR1 SEHNR and CDR2 FQNEAQ (reference sequence). This CDR3 is 15 amino acids long. The TCR comes from a male donor at least 60 years old with stage II lung adenocarcinoma. V usage is TRBV7-9 and J usage is TRBJ1-5, with 7 bases that match TRBD1. This material consisted of peripheral blood mononuclear cells, taken before any cancer treatment. CDR3 region: CASSLQGEGNQPQHF. The CDR3 DNA sequence: TGTGCCAGCAGCCTCCAGGGGGAAGGCAATCAGCCCCAGCATTTT.